This T cell receptor (beta chain) was recovered during a study of identical twins. Findings and caveats of the study: Compared with models, monozygotic twins showed more out-of-frame TCR alpha sharing. With abundant cord blood beta clonotypes, insertions were fewer; memory repertoires showed no such pattern. Conclusions were drawn cross-sectionally by statistical analysis, without following the same donors.

Unmatched junction bases numbered 6, after V lost 2 bases and J lost 10 bases. This CDR3 is built from 15 residues. CDR1 MNHEY and CDR2 SMNVEV come from the germline V gene (reference sequence). TCRdb reprocessed the 5' RACE reads via MiXCR and lists one record per CDR3 protein. The sample contains around 550,000 distinct CDR3 sequences, around 15% of which appear only once. This clonotype has only a few counts. Its antigen is currently unknown. Another study also made use of these data, one on yellow fever vaccine responses in identical twins. From that second work: Vaccine T cell responses of twins reportedly seemed partly convergent and partly personalized.

Input material: CD4+ T cells sorted from blood. The sequence was collected from a young woman in good health. The rearrangement uses TRBV27 and TRBJ2-3; 13 bases are shared with TRBD2. This CDR3 reads CASSLRTSGGGAQYF. The CDR3 DNA reads TGTGCCAGCAGTTTACGGACTAGCGGGGGCGGTGCGCAGTATTTT.